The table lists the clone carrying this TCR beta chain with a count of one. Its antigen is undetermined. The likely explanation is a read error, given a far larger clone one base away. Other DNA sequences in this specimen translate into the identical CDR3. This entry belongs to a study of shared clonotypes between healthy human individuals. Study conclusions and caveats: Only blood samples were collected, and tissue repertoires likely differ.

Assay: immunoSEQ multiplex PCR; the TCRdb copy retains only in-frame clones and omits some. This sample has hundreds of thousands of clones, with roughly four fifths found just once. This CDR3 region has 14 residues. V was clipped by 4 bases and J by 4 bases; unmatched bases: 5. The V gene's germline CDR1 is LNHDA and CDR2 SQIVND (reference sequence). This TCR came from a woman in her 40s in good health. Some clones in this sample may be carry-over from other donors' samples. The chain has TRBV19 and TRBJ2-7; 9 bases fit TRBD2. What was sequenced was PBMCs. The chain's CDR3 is CASSTPGLAYEQYF. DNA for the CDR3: TGTGCCAGTAGTACCCCGGGACTAGCTTACGAGCAGTACTTC.